This T cell receptor beta chain was identified during a study of shared clonotypes between healthy human individuals. Study context: A donor's plate count was three for CD4 naive and three for CD4 memory; CD8 naive had two and CD8 memory one. Study-wide points: Clonotype sharing across four donors was observed for around 5% of naive CD4 clonotypes. Donor scarcity curtailed the genetic and exposure-history diversity represented herein.

Turning to this clone: Its antigen remains unknown.

CD4+ cells underwent separation, giving CD45RA+ naive and CD45RA-negative memory subsets. Some clones are missing from TCRdb's copy, which holds only in-frame ones; the method was immunoSEQ multiplex PCR. The data show hundreds of thousands of clones, about 74% seen once. Germline lookup yields CDR1 LNHDA and CDR2 SQIVND (reference sequence). Trimming removed 3 bases from V and 0 bases from J, with 9 bases in between. The length of the CDR3 is 15 residues. V is TRBV19 and J is TRBJ1-5, with D hard to call. This TCR derives from a woman aged 25-40 years in good health. Sample: memory CD4+ T cells sorted from blood. Subset of the sample: CD45RA-negative fraction. For the CDR3, the DNA is TGTGCCAGTAGTATTGGACTCTATAGCAATCAGCCCCAGCATTTT. It translates to CASSIGLYSNQPQHF.